This T cell receptor beta chain was captured by sequencing in a study of shared clonotypes between healthy human individuals. The V gene's germline CDR1 is SNHLY and CDR2 FYNNEI. J gave up 1 base and V 6 bases, and 3 bases lay outside the gene matches. The CDR3 extends over 14 amino acids. Findings of the study overall: Among donors, clonotype sharing was expected to be affected by sequencing depth. Across subsets, estimated richness was generally greater for naive than for memory populations.

In this sample, this clone turned up once. No antigen is known for it. Deep-level running was used for the assay. Authors' analysis steps: ImmunoSEQ output held junction-only sequences without quality scores, so filtering differed. Profiled with immunoSEQ multiplex PCR; TCRdb holds only in-frame clones, not every one. The V and J calls and the clone size are those of that table, but D and trimming were determined from the DNA. The profile covers about 1,800,000 clones, with about 95% appearing a single time and 1.2% taken by the ten largest. Terminally differentiated effector memory CD45RA+ cells were excluded from the naive CD8 cells, which were CD45RO-negative and positively selected for CCR7.

The chain joins TRBV2 to TRBJ2-1; 7 nucleotides align to TRBD2. The sample comprised naive CD8+ T cells sorted from blood. This sequence was found in a man aged 18 to 29 in good health. CDR3 sequence (DNA): TGTGCCAGCAGAATGGGGGGGTCCTACAATGAGCAGTTCTTC. The encoded protein is CASRMGGSYNEQFF.